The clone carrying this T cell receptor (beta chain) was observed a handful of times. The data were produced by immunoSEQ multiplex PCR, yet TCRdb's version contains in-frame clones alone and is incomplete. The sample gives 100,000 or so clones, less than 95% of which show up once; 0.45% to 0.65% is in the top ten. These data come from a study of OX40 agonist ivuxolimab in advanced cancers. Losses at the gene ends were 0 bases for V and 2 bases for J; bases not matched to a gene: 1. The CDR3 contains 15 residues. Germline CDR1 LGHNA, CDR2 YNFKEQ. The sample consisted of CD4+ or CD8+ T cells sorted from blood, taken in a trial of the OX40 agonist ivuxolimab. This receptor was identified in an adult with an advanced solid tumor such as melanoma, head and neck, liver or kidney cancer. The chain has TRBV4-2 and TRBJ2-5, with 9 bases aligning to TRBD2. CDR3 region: CASSQDLAGQETQYF. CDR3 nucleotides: TGTGCCAGCAGCCAAGACCTAGCGGGACAAGAGACCCAGTACTTC.